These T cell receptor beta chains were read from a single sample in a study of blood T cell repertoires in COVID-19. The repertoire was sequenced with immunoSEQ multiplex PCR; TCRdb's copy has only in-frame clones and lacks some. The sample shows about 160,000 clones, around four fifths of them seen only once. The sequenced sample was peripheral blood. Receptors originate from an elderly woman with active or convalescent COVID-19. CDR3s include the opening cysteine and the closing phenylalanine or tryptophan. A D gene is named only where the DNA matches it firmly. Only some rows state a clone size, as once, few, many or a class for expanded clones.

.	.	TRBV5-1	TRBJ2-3	TGCGCCAGCAGAATAGCAGTTAGCACAGATACGCAGTATTTT	CASRIAVSTDTQYF
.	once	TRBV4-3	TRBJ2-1	TGCGCCAGCAGCCAAGATGTGGGCTATGAGCAGTTCTTC	CASSQDVGYEQFF
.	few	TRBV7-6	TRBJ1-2	TGTGCCAGCAGCTTAGGGGGAGGAGGAGGCTACACCTTC	CASSLGGGGGYTF
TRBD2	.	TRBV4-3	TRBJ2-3	TGCGCCAGCTCCCCGGGGGGGCGCATCTATACGCAGTATTTT	CASSPGGRIYTQYF
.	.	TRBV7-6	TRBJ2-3	TGTGCCAGCAGCATGGGGTACCAGGGGCCCGCCCACGATACGCAGTATTTT	CASSMGYQGPAHDTQYF
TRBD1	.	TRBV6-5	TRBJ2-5	TGTGCCAGCAGTTACTCGGGACAGGGGGAGACCCAGTACTTC	CASSYSGQGETQYF
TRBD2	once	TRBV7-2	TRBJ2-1	TGTGCCAGCAGCAGACTAGCGGGGGGGCCTTTAGATGAGCAGTTCTTC	CASSRLAGGPLDEQFF
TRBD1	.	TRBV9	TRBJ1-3	TGTGCCAGCAGCTACTACAGGGGCTCTGGAAACACCATATATTTT	CASSYYRGSGNTIYF
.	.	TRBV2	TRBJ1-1	TGTGCCAGCAGTGGGACTTACTTGAACACTGAAGCTTTCTTT	CASSGTYLNTEAFF
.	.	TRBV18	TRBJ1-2	TGTGCCAGCTCAGAAGTACAGGGTATGGGGTATGGCGGCTACACCTTC	CASSEVQGMGYGGYTF
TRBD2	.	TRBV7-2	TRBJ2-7	TGTGCCAGCACCCTAGAGCGGGGGGAATTCTACGAGCAGTACTTC	CASTLERGEFYEQYF
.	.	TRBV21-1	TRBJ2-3	TGTGCCAGCAGCCCCCTTGGGACAGGGGCGTGGGGCACGCAGTATTTT	CASSPLGTGAWGTQYF
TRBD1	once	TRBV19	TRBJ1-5	TGTGCCAGTAAGGGGGCCGGAAATCAGCCCCAGCATTTT	CASKGAGNQPQHF
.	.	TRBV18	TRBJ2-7	TGTGCCAGCTCCCCCTACACAGCCTACGAGCAGTACTTC	CASSPYTAYEQYF
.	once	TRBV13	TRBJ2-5	TGTGCCAGCAGCCTCGGGACTTTACAAGAGACCCAGTACTTC	CASSLGTLQETQYF
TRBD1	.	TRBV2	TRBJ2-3	TGTGCCAGCAGCGCCGGGACAGGGAGGCCAGATACGCAGTATTTT	CASSAGTGRPDTQYF
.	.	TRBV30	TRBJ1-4	TGTGCCTGGAGTGATTTCCGGGAACTGTTTTTT	CAWSDFRELFF
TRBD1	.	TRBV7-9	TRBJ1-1	TGTGCCAGCAGCTTCGGCGACAGGGCTGTGGGGACTGAAGCTTTCTTT	CASSFGDRAVGTEAFF
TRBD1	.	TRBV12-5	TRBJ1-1	TGTGCTAGTGGTTTGCGTGAACAGGGGGCTGAAGCTTTCTTT	CASGLREQGAEAFF
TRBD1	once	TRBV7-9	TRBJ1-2	TGTGCCAGCAGCCCAGGACAGGCCTATGGCTACACCTTC	CASSPGQAYGYTF
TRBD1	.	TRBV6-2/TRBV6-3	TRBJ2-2	TGTGCCAGCAGTTCCCTAGGGACAGGGAGAACCGGGGAGCTGTTTTTT	CASSSLGTGRTGELFF
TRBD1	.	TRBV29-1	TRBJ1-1	TGCAGCGTTAACAGGGGGCGAACTGAAGCTTTCTTT	CSVNRGRTEAFF
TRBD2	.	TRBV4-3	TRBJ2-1	TGCGCCAGCAGCCAAGATCCAGGGGCTAGCGGGGGCAATGAGCAGTTCTTC	CASSQDPGASGGNEQFF
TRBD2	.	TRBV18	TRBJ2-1	TGTGCCAGCTCACCCCCTGGAGCGGGGATCTACAATGAGCAGTTCTTC	CASSPPGAGIYNEQFF
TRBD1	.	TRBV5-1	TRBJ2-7	TGCGCCAGCAGCTTCGGGGACAGGGGGGACTACGAGCAGTACTTC	CASSFGDRGDYEQYF
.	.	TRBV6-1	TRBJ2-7	TGTGCCAGCAGTGAAGTAGCACTCTACGAGCAGTACTTC	CASSEVALYEQYF
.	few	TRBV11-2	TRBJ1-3	TGTGCCAGCAGCCCTCGGACTGTCTCTGGAAACACCATATATTTT	CASSPRTVSGNTIYF
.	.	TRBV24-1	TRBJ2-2	TGTGCCACCAGTGGAGGCACCGGGGAGCTGTTTTTT	CATSGGTGELFF
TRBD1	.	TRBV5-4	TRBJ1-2	TGTGCCAGCAGCTCGAGGGGGCTTGAGGGCTACACCTTC	CASSSRGLEGYTF
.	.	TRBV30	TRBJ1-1	TGTGCCTGGAGTTCCTCAGGGGCCCGGGGAATGAACACTGAAGCTTTCTTT	CAWSSSGARGMNTEAFF
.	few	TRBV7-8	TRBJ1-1	TGTGCCAGCAGCTTAGGGACAGCGAACACTGAAGCTTTCTTT	CASSLGTANTEAFF
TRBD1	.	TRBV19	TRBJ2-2	TGTGCCAGTAGTATACAGGGGGCGCCCGGGGAGCTGTTTTTT	CASSIQGAPGELFF
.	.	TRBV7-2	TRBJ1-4	TGTGCCAGCAGCTTAGCTATGGACAGCTGGGCAACTAATGAAAAACTGTTTTTT	CASSLAMDSWATNEKLFF
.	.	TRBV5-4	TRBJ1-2	TGTGCCAGCAGCTTGGATTGGGGCGGTCTAGGCTACACCTTC	CASSLDWGGLGYTF
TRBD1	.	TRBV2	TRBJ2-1	TGTGCCGGACAGGGGATATCGATAAAGCAGTTCTTC	CAGQGISIKQFF
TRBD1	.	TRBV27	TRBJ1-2	TGTGCCAGCAGTCAAACTGGACAGGGGAACTATGGCTACACCTTC	CASSQTGQGNYGYTF
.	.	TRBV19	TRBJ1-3	TGTGCCAGCTTACCGACAGCCCGAAACACCATATATTTT	CASLPTARNTIYF
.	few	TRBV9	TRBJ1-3	TGTGCCAGCAGCCCCCGGGGAAACACCATATATTTT	CASSPRGNTIYF
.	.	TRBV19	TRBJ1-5	TGTGCCAGCAGAATGACAGGCTTCAATCAGCCCCAGCATTTT	CASRMTGFNQPQHF
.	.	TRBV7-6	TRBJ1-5	TGTGCCAGCAGCTTAGACAGTTATAGCAATCAGCCCCAGCATTTT	CASSLDSYSNQPQHF
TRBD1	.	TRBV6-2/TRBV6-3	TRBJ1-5	TGTGCCAGCAGTAGACAGGGGGGAGGCAATCAGCCCCAGCATTTT	CASSRQGGGNQPQHF
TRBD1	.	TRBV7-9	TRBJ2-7	TGTGCCAGCAGTCTCCGGGACAGGCCTAACTACGAGCAGTACTTC	CASSLRDRPNYEQYF
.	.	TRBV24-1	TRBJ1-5	TGTGCCACCAGTGATTCCCGGGACGGGGGACGGGCCCAGCATTTT	CATSDSRDGGRAQHF
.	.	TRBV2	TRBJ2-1	TGTGCCTCCTCCGAAGCCCTACGGTCCGGTGAGCAGTTCTTC	CASSEALRSGEQFF
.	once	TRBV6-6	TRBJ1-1	TGTGCCAGCAGTTACGGCGGCACGGGTAGTTACACTGAAGCTTTCTTT	CASSYGGTGSYTEAFF
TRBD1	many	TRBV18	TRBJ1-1	TGTGCCAGCTCGAACAGGGGGCGAGGCACTGAAGCTTTCTTT	CASSNRGRGTEAFF
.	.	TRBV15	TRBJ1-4	TGTGCCACCAGCAGGGCGAGCGGAAAACTGTTTTTT	CATSRASGKLFF
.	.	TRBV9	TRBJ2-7	TGTGCCAGCAGCGCCCAAGAAGAGAGCTCCTACGAGCAGTACTTC	CASSAQEESSYEQYF
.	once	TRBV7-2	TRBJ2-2	TGTGCCAGCAGCCCCCAGACAGGATCGAACACCGGGGAGCTGTTTTTT	CASSPQTGSNTGELFF
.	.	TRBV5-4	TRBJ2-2	TGTGCCAGCAGCGATTTGGGGGCGACGGCAGGGGAGCTGTTTTTT	CASSDLGATAGELFF
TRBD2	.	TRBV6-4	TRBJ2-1	TGTGCCAGCAGCTTAGCGGGGGGGCGAGATGAGCAGTTCTTC	CASSLAGGRDEQFF
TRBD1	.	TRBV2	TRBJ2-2	TGTGCCAGCAGACCGGGACAGGGGGCCGGGGAGCTGTTTTTT	CASRPGQGAGELFF
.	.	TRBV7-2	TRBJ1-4	TGTGCCAGCAGCCCAAAGGGGGAAAAACTGTTTTTT	CASSPKGEKLFF
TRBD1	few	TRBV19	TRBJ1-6	TGTGCCAGTAGGTGGACAGGAGGTTCACCCCTCCACTTT	CASRWTGGSPLHF
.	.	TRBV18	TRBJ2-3	TGTGCCAGCTCCCACGACAGGAACACAGATACGCAGTATTTT	CASSHDRNTDTQYF
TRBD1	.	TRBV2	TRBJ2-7	TGTGCCAGCAGCGACAGGGGGCAGCGATCCTACGAGCAGTACTTC	CASSDRGQRSYEQYF
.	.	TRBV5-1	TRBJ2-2	TGCGCCAGCACCGGACACGAGGAGCTGTTTTTT	CASTGHEELFF
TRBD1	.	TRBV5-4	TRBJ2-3	TGTGCCAGCAGCTTCGGGACAGAGCCCACAGATACGCAGTATTTT	CASSFGTEPTDTQYF
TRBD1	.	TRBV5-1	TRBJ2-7	TGCGCCAGCAAGAGGGGGCAGAACTACGAGCAGTACTTC	CASKRGQNYEQYF
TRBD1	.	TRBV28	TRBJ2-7	TGTGCCAGCAGCCCCCCGGGGACAGGTACCTACGAGCAGTACTTC	CASSPPGTGTYEQYF